Shown below are 6 T cell receptor beta chains from a single sample sequenced in a study of T cell repertoires in breast cancer. An expanded emulsion RT-PCR with primers for all TCR V genes paired CD8+ T cell chains. Unpaired genes were suppressed by blocking oligonucleotides during a second nested PCR. TCRdb ran MiXCR on the emulsion pairing reads and lists one entry per CDR3 protein. Of over 700 distinct CDR3 sequences in the sample, 30% to 40% were seen once. The sequenced sample was CD8+ T cells. The receptor source for this set is a pool of human donors with breast cancer or a healthy control (not recorded which).

The chain uses TRBV6-9 and TRBJ2-7; 12 nucleotides align to TRBD2. V was pared by 3 bases and J by 5 bases, with 2 bases of the junction left unmatched. Germline values: CDR1 MNHGY, CDR2 SVAAGI. The CDR3 is 14 amino acids. The CDR3 DNA follows: TGTGCCAGCAGTTACGCTAGCGGGGGGGACGAGCAGTACTTC. Its translation: CASSYASGGDEQYF.

There are many counts of this clonotype. CDR3 sequence (DNA): TGTGCCAGCAGCCTTGGGCGGGGGTTTCCCTTGAACACTGAAGCTTTCTTT. It yields the protein CASSLGRGFPLNTEAFF. The chain links TRBV7-9 to TRBJ1-1; perhaps TRBD1 as D (5 bases). Germline V gene data show CDR1 as SEHNR and CDR2 as FQNEAQ (reference sequence). The CDR3 has 17 amino acids. The V gene lost 5 bases and the J gene lost 0 bases, with 19 bases spanning the gap.

About this clonotype itself: Because the CDR3's place on the DNA is in doubt, the DNA is left out and the CDR3 is given as listed by TCRdb. The chain recombines TRBV7-5 with TRBJ2-2. TRBV7-5 counts as a pseudogene. With termini counted, the CDR3 has 15 amino acids. The CDR3 loop is CISVPRRNYTGELFF.

By frequency in the sample, this clonotype is hyperexpanded. This chain joins TRBV7-6 and TRBJ2-7; TRBD2 agrees at 8 bases. From germline, CDR1 is SGHVS and CDR2 FNYEAQ. This CDR3 contains 16 residues. V shed 0 bases and J 6 bases; nucleotides not matched to a gene: 10. The CDR3 region has the DNA TGTGCCAGCAGCTTAGCGGGGGCGGGGGGTCCAGGCGAGCAGTACTTC. This encodes CASSLAGAGGPGEQYF.

Note on this clonotype: The junction departs from the called germline gene at one end, perhaps through a read error. The chain combines TRBV7-2 with TRBJ2-7, with D perhaps TRBD2 (6 bases). The CDR3 covers 15 residues. Germline CDR1 and CDR2: SGHTA and FQGNSA. The CDR3 DNA sequence: TGTGCCAGCAGCTTACGGCGGGGAAGCTCCTACGAGCAGTGCTTC. This translates into CASSLRRGSSYEQCF.

This clonotype is medium-sized by share. The chain employs TRBV7-6 and TRBJ2-5; D uncertain. V was trimmed by 10 bases and J by 5 bases, leaving 11 bases between them. Germline V gene data show CDR1 as SGHVS and CDR2 as FNYEAQ. The CDR3 has 11 residues. The CDR3 DNA sequence: TGTGCCACTCGCCGCGCGGAGACCCAGTACTTC. This gives the protein CATRRAETQYF.